The clone carrying this TCR beta chain occurred a few times. The sample is drawn from a study of OX40 agonist ivuxolimab in advanced cancers. The CDR3 is 15 residues long. Germline V gene sequence: CDR1 SGHVS, CDR2 FQNEAQ. With 5 bases clipped from V and 4 bases from J, the junction kept 4 bases outside the gene matches. The table came from immunoSEQ multiplex PCR; TCRdb's copy has only in-frame clones and leaves some out. The sample lists 55,000 to 75,000 clones; 65% to 85% were seen once. Sequencing used CD4+ or CD8+ T cells sorted from blood, obtained in a trial of the OX40 agonist ivuxolimab. This sequence joins TRBV7-8 and TRBJ2-2, with 10 bases fitting TRBD1. The sequence was obtained from an adult with an advanced solid tumor such as melanoma, head and neck, liver or kidney cancer. CDR3 loop: CASSPGQGSTGELFF. The CDR3 DNA reads TGTGCCAGCAGCCCGGGACAGGGGTCCACCGGGGAGCTGTTTTTT. The full variable domain, in which reference TRBV7-8 and TRBJ2-2 provide the parts outside the CDR3, is GAGVSQSPRYKVAKRGQDVALRCDPISGHVSLFWYQQALGQGPEFLTYFQNEAQLDKSGLPSDRFFAERPEGSVSTLKIQRTQQEDSAVYLCASSPGQGSTGELFFGEGSRLTVL.